The next 6 T cell receptor beta chains were all read from a single sample in a study of T cell repertoires in cytomegalovirus infection. Their antigen targets remain unknown. TCRdb reanalysed the reads using MiXCR and keeps one entry per CDR3 protein. The table lists 800,000 to 950,000 distinct CDR3 sequences, 30% to 35% of them singletons. The sample was cultured CD8+ T cells from PBMCs, taken from culture after CMV antigen stimulation. The source is a human donor in good health (CMV status not recorded). Some clones in this sample may be carry-over from other donors' samples.

A few counts support this clonotype. The V and J genes are TRBV5-1 and TRBJ1-4, with D tentatively TRBD1 (6 bases). CDR1 is SGHRS and CDR2 is YFSETQ in the germline V gene. V dropped 0 bases and J dropped 0 bases, with 12 bases sitting between them. The CDR3 totals 17 residues. The CDR3: CASSLVGGPSTNEKLFF. The CDR3 coding sequence is TGCGCCAGCAGCTTGGTCGGGGGCCCTTCAACTAATGAAAAACTGTTTTTT.

The V call is TRBV29-1, the J call TRBJ2-7, with no clear D. The germline CDR1 and CDR2 sequences are SQVTM and ANQGSEA. With 5 bases removed from V and 2 bases from J, the gap between germline ends came to 10 bases. The CDR3 runs to 12 residues. The CDR3 is CSVWDPTYEQYF. The CDR3 nucleotides are TGCAGCGTTTGGGATCCCACCTACGAGCAGTACTTC.

Ten or more counts support this clonotype. The rearrangement uses TRBV7-2 and TRBJ1-2; D is perhaps TRBD1 (5 bases). V lost 1 base and J 5 bases, leaving 14 bases between the germline ends. CDR1 and CDR2 (germline): SGHTA, FQGNSA. The CDR3 is made up of 15 amino acids. CDR3 DNA sequence: TGTGCCAGCAGCTTAGAGCTGGGGCCCGTATATGGCTACACCTTC. This encodes CASSLELGPVYGYTF.

The chain has TRBV28 and TRBJ2-2, with 14 bases aligning to TRBD2. Germline CDR1 MDHEN, CDR2 SYDVKM. The V and J ends lost 5 bases and 3 bases, in that order; junction bases with no gene match: 5. The CDR3 runs to 17 residues. CDR3 loop: CASSRLAGGRDTGELFF. The CDR3 bases are TGTGCCAGCAGTCGACTAGCGGGGGGGCGGGACACCGGGGAGCTGTTTTTT.

Only a few counts were recorded for this clonotype. V and J are TRBV27 and TRBJ1-5; D unclear. The CDR3 contains 14 residues. V lost 5 bases, J lost 3 bases, and 11 bases lay in between. Germline V lookup: CDR1 MNHEY, CDR2 SMNVEV (reference sequence). CDR3 coding DNA: TGTGCCAGCAGTCGCCCGGGTTACAATCAGCCCCAGCATTTT. It yields the protein CASSRPGYNQPQHF.

The chain carries TRBV10-1 and TRBJ2-7; no firm D call. Germline values: CDR1 WNHNN, CDR2 SYGVQD (reference sequence). CDR3 length: 14 amino acids. Trimming left V 3 bases short and J 1 base short, with 10 bases between. This CDR3 is CASSDRSVSYEQYF. CDR3 nucleotide sequence: TGCGCCAGCAGTGACCGGTCGGTGTCCTACGAGCAGTACTTC.